This TCR beta chain was captured by sequencing in a study of T cell repertoires in cytomegalovirus infection. Looking at the study overall: Peptides in the study included HLA-C-restricted and HLA-B-restricted CMV epitopes. The public TCR beta signatures pointed to both CMV infection and matching HLA type.

This clonotype appeared a few times. The antigen is undetermined. TCRdb re-called the reads through MiXCR, storing one row per CDR3 protein. The data contain 150,000 or so distinct CDR3 sequences, roughly a fifth of them singletons. Germline V gene lookup returns CDR1 MNHEY and CDR2 SVGAGI. V lost 5 bases and J 8 bases, leaving 15 bases between the germline ends. The CDR3 consists of 13 residues. The source was CD8+ T cells from cultured PBMCs, collected from culture after CMV antigen stimulation. This receptor was taken from a human donor in good health (CMV status not recorded). Some clones in this sample may be carry-over from other donors' samples. The chain recombines TRBV6-5 with TRBJ1-2; the D gene is possibly TRBD1 (5 bases). CDR3 residues: CASSVSGVGGYTF. The CDR3 DNA follows: TGTGCCAGCAGTGTATCGGGGGTAGGGGGCTACACCTTC.